Presented here are 12 T cell receptor beta chains from one specimen sequenced in a study of PD-L1 blockade in urothelial cancer. Libraries were prepared by immunoSEQ multiplex PCR; TCRdb keeps only in-frame clonotypes and omits some of them. Of around 34,000 clones listed, around 81% are singletons. Time point noted: pretreatment peripheral blood. Sequences were derived from PBMCs, sampled around atezolizumab (anti-PD-L1) treatment. The receptors stem from a man at least 80 years old with urothelial cancer.

The J gene is TRBJ2-7, the V gene TRBV27, with D uncertain. CDR1 MNHEY and CDR2 SMNVEV come from the germline V gene (reference sequence). CDR3 length: 13 amino acids. Trimming removed 6 bases from V and 2 bases from J, with 11 bases in between. CDR3 residues: CASRTYSTYEQYF. For the CDR3, the DNA is TGTGCCAGCAGGACCTATAGCACCTACGAGCAGTACTTC.

The gene calls are TRBV19 and TRBJ2-5, with 11 bases fitting TRBD2. This CDR3 is 16 amino acids long. Germline V gives CDR1 LNHDA, CDR2 SQIVND (reference sequence). Losses at the gene ends were 5 bases for V and 5 bases for J; bases not matched to a gene: 10. The CDR3 region has the DNA TGTGCCAGTAGTCCACTGGTAGCGGGAGGGAGGGAGACCCAGTACTTC. Its translation is CASSPLVAGGRETQYF. The full variable domain, its missing parts supplied by reference TRBV19 and TRBJ2-5, is DGGITQSPKYLFRKEGQNVTLSCEQNLNHDAMYWYRQDPGQGLRLIYYSQIVNDFQKGDIAEGYSVSREKKESFPLTVTSAQKNPTAFYLCASSPLVAGGRETQYFGPGTRLLVL.

CDR3 sequence: CAISERTSGSGADTQYF. CDR3 DNA sequence: TGTGCCATCAGTGAACGGACTAGCGGGAGTGGTGCAGATACGCAGTATTTT. The genes are TRBV10-3 and TRBJ2-3; 13 bases map to TRBD2. Per germline, CDR1 ENHRY and CDR2 SYGVKD. The CDR3 consists of 17 residues. V was clipped by 3 bases and J by 4 bases; unmatched bases: 7.

The chain recombines TRBV7-2 with TRBJ2-7; D is uncertain. The length of the CDR3 is 11 residues. The germline gives CDR1 SGHTA, CDR2 FQGNSA. Trimming pared 4 bases from V and 2 bases from J, leaving 3 bases between. In DNA, the CDR3 is TGTGCCAGCAGCTCAACCTACGAGCAGTACTTC. It codes for CASSSTYEQYF.

This clone was observed a single time. CDR3 bases: TGTGCCAGTACTGGTCAGGGTAATCAGCCCCAGCATTTT. This sequence encodes CASTGQGNQPQHF. The J gene is TRBJ1-5, the V gene TRBV19, with D tentatively TRBD1 (5 bases). Germline-derived CDR1 and CDR2 are LNHDA and SQIVND (reference sequence). This CDR3 contains 13 residues. Trimming removed 7 bases from V and 4 bases from J, with 11 bases in between.

This clone was seen only once. This chain links TRBV5-1 with TRBJ1-3, with 9 positions matching TRBD1. CDR1 and CDR2 (germline): SGHRS, YFSETQ. J lost 6 bases, V lost 4 bases, and 5 bases had no gene match. CDR3 length equals 14 residues. Written as DNA, the CDR3 is TGCGCCAGCAGCGCCGGGACAGGGATAAACACCATATATTTT. It codes for CASSAGTGINTIYF. Together with reference TRBV5-1 and TRBJ1-3, the CDR3 gives the full variable domain: KAGVTQTPRYLIKTRGQQVTLSCSPISGHRSVSWYQQTPGQGLQFLFEYFSETQRNKGNFPGRFSGRQFSNSRSEMNVSTLELGDSALYLCASSAGTGINTIYFGEGSWLTVV.

V is TRBV5-1 and J is TRBJ2-1; 10 bases agree with TRBD2. V was clipped by 2 bases and J by 5 bases; unmatched bases: 4. The germline V gene has CDR1 SGHRS and CDR2 YFSETQ. CDR3 length: 15 residues. The CDR3 nucleotides read TGCGCCAGCAGCTTAAATAGCGGGAGGAACAATGAGCAGTTCTTC. Its protein product is CASSLNSGRNNEQFF. Full variable domain (remainder filled in from reference TRBV5-1 and TRBJ2-1): KAGVTQTPRYLIKTRGQQVTLSCSPISGHRSVSWYQQTPGQGLQFLFEYFSETQRNKGNFPGRFSGRQFSNSRSEMNVSTLELGDSALYLCASSLNSGRNNEQFFGPGTRLTVL.

V is TRBV9 and J is TRBJ2-2; the D is unclear. V lost 4 bases, J lost 3 bases, and 10 bases lay in between. There are 14 residues in the CDR3. Germline assignment: CDR1 SGDLS and CDR2 YYNGEE. This CDR3 reads CASSTRQDTGELFF. The DNA of the CDR3 is TGTGCCAGCAGCACCCGACAAGACACCGGGGAGCTGTTTTTT. The entire variable domain, with the rest obtained from reference TRBV9 and TRBJ2-2, is as follows: DSGVTQTPKHLITATGQRVTLRCSPRSGDLSVYWYQQSLDQGLQFLIQYYNGEERAKGNILERFSAQQFPDLHSELNLSSLELGDSALYFCASSTRQDTGELFFGEGSRLTVL.

This clone appeared a single time. This chain uses TRBV5-1 with TRBJ2-1, with 11 bases fitting TRBD2. Germline V CDR1 and CDR2: SGHRS, YFSETQ. The CDR3 has 16 amino acids. The V and J ends lost 4 bases and 3 bases, in that order; junction bases with no gene match: 6. DNA for the CDR3: TGCGCCAGCAGCACCTCGACTAGCGGGAACTACAATGAGCAGTTCTTC. Amino acids: CASSTSTSGNYNEQFF.

The V call is TRBV4-1, the J call TRBJ1-1; D gene ambiguous. The CDR3 covers 17 residues. CDR1 is MGHRA, CDR2 YSYEKL, per germline. V was clipped by 0 bases and J by 4 bases, with 18 bases between them. CDR3 nucleotides: TGCGCCAGCAGCCAAGATTTACCAGGTAGGACTGGCACTGAAGCTTTCTTT. Its protein product is CASSQDLPGRTGTEAFF.

The chain uses TRBV19 and TRBJ2-4; 7 positions agree with TRBD1. This CDR3 spans 13 amino acids. Germline loops: CDR1 LNHDA, CDR2 SQIVND (reference sequence). V was clipped by 6 bases and J by 7 bases; unmatched bases: 6. The CDR3 here is CASSQPGQNIQYF. The CDR3 DNA reads TGTGCCAGTAGCCAACCGGGACAGAACATTCAGTACTTC. Together with reference TRBV19 and TRBJ2-4, the CDR3 gives the full variable domain: DGGITQSPKYLFRKEGQNVTLSCEQNLNHDAMYWYRQDPGQGLRLIYYSQIVNDFQKGDIAEGYSVSREKKESFPLTVTSAQKNPTAFYLCASSQPGQNIQYFGAGTRLSVL.

The rearrangement joins TRBV28 to TRBJ2-5; 7 bases align to TRBD1. Looked up from germline, CDR1 is MDHEN and CDR2 is SYDVKM. Germline trimming cut 7 bases from V and 5 bases from J; bases unmatched to any gene: 10. This CDR3 contains 14 residues. CDR3 nucleotide sequence: TGTGCCAGCACCAGACAGGGCCAACCGGAGACCCAGTACTTC. Translated, it gives CASTRQGQPETQYF.